These 10 T cell receptor beta chains came from one sample sequenced in a study of prognosis after radiotherapy for stage I lung cancer. Two-round multiplex PCR, the amplification method, yielded TCR beta CDR3 from genomic DNA. Gene-specific TRBV and TRBJ primers were used in PCR round one. TCRdb itself ran the multiplex PCR reads through MiXCR, one entry per CDR3 protein. The table has roughly 38,000 distinct CDR3 sequences, approximately 25% seen once. This sample comprised PBMCs, obtained before or after stereotactic body radiation therapy (not recorded which). The receptors come from a donor over 45 with non-small cell lung cancer.

In its sample, this clonotype was seen many times. The chain employs TRBV11-2 and TRBJ2-1; D unclear. This CDR3 has 12 amino acids. Germline lookup yields CDR1 SGHAT and CDR2 FQNNGV. Deletions cut 2 bases from V and 10 bases from J, with 9 bases between. The CDR3 region has the DNA TGTGCCAGCAGCTTATCTTCATTAGAGCAGTTCTTC. This gives the protein CASSLSSLEQFF.

The genes are TRBV12-5 and TRBJ2-7, with 7 bases aligning to TRBD1. The CDR3 totals 17 residues. The V and J ends lost 1 base and 4 bases, in that order; junction bases with no gene match: 13. From germline, CDR1 is LGHNT and CDR2 FRNRAP. The CDR3, as DNA: TGTGCTAGTGGTTTGGACTTCTCTCCCGGGACAGTGTACGAGCAGTACTTC. Translation: CASGLDFSPGTVYEQYF.

This clonotype has a count of ten or more. V and J are TRBV24-1 and TRBJ2-1; TRBD2 aligns across 9 bases. The length of the CDR3 is 16 residues. The V gene's germline CDR1 is KGHDR and CDR2 SFDVKD. The trim removed 4 bases at V and 0 bases at J, leaving 3 bases unmatched. The CDR3 loop is CATSEETSGSYNEQFF. In DNA form, the CDR3 reads TGTGCCACCAGTGAAGAGACTAGCGGCTCCTACAATGAGCAGTTCTTC.

V is TRBV6-5 and J is TRBJ2-7; D may match TRBD1 or TRBD2 (5 bases each). The CDR3 covers 15 residues. The ends were cut back, 0 bases at V and 4 bases at J, with 13 bases in the middle. The germline CDR1 and CDR2 sequences are MNHEY and SVGAGI. The CDR3 spells CASSYSPGRTYEQYF. The CDR3 DNA reads TGTGCCAGCAGTTACTCCCCGGGACGGACTTACGAGCAGTACTTC.

The table lists this clonotype with many counts. This chain uses TRBV7-2 with TRBJ1-4; D gene uncertain. The length of the CDR3 is 14 residues. Trimming removed 2 bases from V and 6 bases from J, with 10 bases in between. Germline V lookup: CDR1 SGHTA, CDR2 FQGNSA. The CDR3: CASSLLLRDEKLFF. CDR3 in DNA: TGTGCCAGCAGCTTATTGTTGAGGGATGAAAAACTGTTTTTT.

Details on this clonotype: Given a much more abundant clone one base away, this may be a read error. The genes are TRBV19 and TRBJ1-1, with unresolved D. V gave up 4 bases and J gave up 4 bases, with 13 bases separating them. CDR1 LNHDA and CDR2 SQIVND come from the germline V gene (reference sequence). The CDR3 spans 14 residues. For the CDR3, the DNA is TGTGCCAGTAGTACCCCCCTCGGCGGCACTGAAGCTTTCTTT. It is translated as CASSTPLGGTEAFF.

This clonotype was seen repeatedly, ten times or more. The chain combines TRBV9 with TRBJ1-1; D is perhaps TRBD1 (6 bases). V gave up 3 bases and J gave up 4 bases, with 13 bases separating them. The CDR3 runs to 14 residues. Germline lookup yields CDR1 SGDLS and CDR2 YYNGEE. The CDR3 region is CASSEGGSITEAFF. CDR3 sequence (DNA): TGTGCCAGCAGCGAGGGGGGGTCTATCACTGAAGCTTTCTTT.

Ten or more counts support this clonotype. The chain is built from TRBV6-2 or TRBV6-3 and TRBJ1-1, with D unresolved. Trimming took off 5 bases at V and 4 bases at J, with 14 bases between the two ends. Germline CDR1 reads MNHEY; CDR2 reads SVGEGT. The CDR3 contains 14 residues. The CDR3, as DNA: TGTGCCAGCAGTGAGTCGTCGGGGTCCACTGAAGCTTTCTTT. Amino acids: CASSESSGSTEAFF.

Within the sample, this clonotype is medium-sized. The CDR3 region has the DNA TGTGCCAGCAGCTTAAGGTCGAGCTCCACACTGTACAATGAGCAGTTCTTC. Amino acids: CASSLRSSSTLYNEQFF. The chain uses TRBV7-2 and TRBJ2-1, with D unclear. Trimming took 2 bases from V and 4 from J, leaving 18 bases between them. Germline CDR1 is SGHTA and CDR2 is FQGNSA. CDR3 length: 17 amino acids.

The rearrangement uses TRBV6-1 and TRBJ1-5, with D unresolved. CDR3 length: 15 amino acids. The germline gives CDR1 MNHNS, CDR2 SASEGT. V was clipped by 4 bases and J by 3 bases, with 13 bases between them. The CDR3 is CASSGGETDNQPQHF. The CDR3 DNA sequence: TGTGCCAGCAGTGGCGGGGAGACTGACAATCAGCCCCAGCATTTT.